This TCR beta chain was obtained from a study of siplizumab effects on memory and regulatory T cells. For every sample, about 10^5 TCR templates were assayed. Using immunoSEQ multiplex PCR, the repertoire was profiled, and TCRdb retains in-frame clones only, with some absent. This table has tens of thousands of clones, 85% to 95% appearing once. General observations from the study: Researchers could map only a minor fraction of alloreactive clones to unstimulated subsets.

On this clone itself: Its antigen is undetermined.

From germline, CDR1 is MGHRA and CDR2 YSYEKL. There are 16 residues in the CDR3. V was pared by 1 base and J by 0 bases, with 4 bases of the junction left unmatched. The TCR originated in a human donor in good health. The sample taken for sequencing was non-Treg CD4+ T cells sorted from blood. The chain recombines TRBV4-1 with TRBJ2-7; 9 nucleotides line up with TRBD2. The CDR3 sequence is CASSQGLADSSYEQYF. The CDR3 nucleotides are TGCGCCAGCAGCCAAGGACTAGCGGACAGCTCCTACGAGCAGTACTTC.